This is a list of T cell receptor beta chains from one sample in a study of blood T cell repertoires in COVID-19. Data came from immunoSEQ multiplex PCR; TCRdb stores just in-frame clones and leaves some out. The sample lists 200,000 to 250,000 clones; about 87% were seen once. Material: peripheral blood. The receptors derive from a woman aged 30 to 39 with COVID-19, enrolled during active disease. CDR3s include the opening cysteine and the closing phenylalanine or tryptophan. The D gene is left open where the match is weak. Size is stated for part of the rows, as once, few or many counts, or as a class when the clone is expanded.

>TRBV7-6|TRBJ2-1|TRBD1|.
TGTGCCAGCAGCTTAAAACCCGGGCGTCCACAGGGGTACAATGAGCAGTTCTTC
CASSLKPGRPQGYNEQFF
>TRBV4-1|TRBJ2-1|TRBD2|.
TGCGCCAGCAGCCGTATCCCAAGCGGGGGCAATGAGCAGTTCTTC
CASSRIPSGGNEQFF
>TRBV3-1/TRBV3-2|TRBJ1-4|.|.
TGTGCCAGCAGCCGGCCCCGCGTTTGGGGCTCTAATGAAAAACTGTTTTTT
CASSRPRVWGSNEKLFF
>TRBV19|TRBJ1-6|.|.
TGTGCCAGTAGTATACGGTCGGGGGAAGCCTATAATTCACCCCTCCACTTT
CASSIRSGEAYNSPLHF
>TRBV11-2|TRBJ2-7|TRBD1|.
TGTGCCAGCAGCTTACGGGGACAGGGGGGGTACGAGCAGTACTTC
CASSLRGQGGYEQYF
>TRBV27|TRBJ2-7|.|.
TGTGCCAGCAGCTGGTCGTTCCAGGCAGTTAGTCACGAGCAGTACTTC
CASSWSFQAVSHEQYF
>TRBV4-2|TRBJ1-1|TRBD1|few
TGTGCCAGCAGCCTGGAGGGGGCCACGATGAACACTGAAGCTTTCTTT
CASSLEGATMNTEAFF
>TRBV19|TRBJ1-5|.|.
TGTGCCAGTAGTAGCCGCCAGGAACACCTTTATAGCAATCAGCCCCAGCATTTT
CASSSRQEHLYSNQPQHF
>TRBV9|TRBJ2-6|.|.
TGTGCCAGCAGCCCCCGTGATAGGGGTACTGGGGCCAACGTCCTGACTTTC
CASSPRDRGTGANVLTF
>TRBV19|TRBJ2-3|.|once
TGTGCCAGTAGTACACCCGTCAGGCGGGGTAACACAGATACGCAGTATTTT
CASSTPVRRGNTDTQYF
>TRBV11-2|TRBJ1-2|.|.
TGTGCCAGCAGCTTGGACAGCCTCTATGGCTACACCTTC
CASSLDSLYGYTF
>TRBV12-3/TRBV12-4|TRBJ1-2|.|.
TGTGCCAGCACATCACAGGGCCGCTATGGCTACACCTTC
CASTSQGRYGYTF
>TRBV28|TRBJ2-7|TRBD1|once
TGTGCCAGCAGATTTGATGGACAGGATCGCTACGAGCAGTACTTC
CASRFDGQDRYEQYF
>TRBV3-1/TRBV3-2|TRBJ2-4|.|once
TGTGCCAGCAGCCAAGAAACTGTAGCCAAAAACATTCAGTACTTC
CASSQETVAKNIQYF
>TRBV27|TRBJ2-7|.|.
TGTGCCAGCAGTTTAACAGGGACCCGCTACGAGCAGTACTTC
CASSLTGTRYEQYF
>TRBV10-1|TRBJ2-2|TRBD1|.
TGCGCCAGCAGTGGGACAGGGAACACCGGGGAGCTGTTTTTT
CASSGTGNTGELFF
>TRBV19|TRBJ1-4|.|.
TGTGCCAGTAGTATAGGAACTGCTAATGAAAAACTGTTTTTT
CASSIGTANEKLFF
>TRBV5-1|TRBJ2-6|TRBD1|.
TGCGCCAGCAGCCTCACGACAGGGGGGGTCTCTGGGGCCAACGTCCTGACTTTC
CASSLTTGGVSGANVLTF
>TRBV11-3|TRBJ1-1|.|.
TGTGCCAGCAGCTTAGGGGACTCAGCGGCTTTCTTT
CASSLGDSAAFF
>TRBV4-2|TRBJ1-2|.|.
TGTGCCAGCAGCCAAGATCGCGGAGACGACTATGGCTACACCTTC
CASSQDRGDDYGYTF
>TRBV7-2|TRBJ2-2|.|.
TGTGCCAGCAGCTTGGCCTCGAACACCGGGGAGCTGTTTTTT
CASSLASNTGELFF
>TRBV18|TRBJ1-5|.|.
TGTGCCAGCTCACCACTGGGAGGCCGGGGAGGCAATCAGCCCCAGCATTTT
CASSPLGGRGGNQPQHF
>TRBV11-2|TRBJ1-2|TRBD1|.
TGTGCCAGCAGCTTAGTAGGGGGCAGGGAGGCCTATGGCTACACCTTC
CASSLVGGREAYGYTF
>TRBV14|TRBJ1-1|.|.
TGTGCCAGCAGCCGAGAGGAGGACACTGAAGCTTTCTTT
CASSREEDTEAFF
>TRBV4-2|TRBJ2-1|TRBD2|.
TGTGCCAGCAGCCAAACACTAGCGGGATCTGATGAGCAGTTCTTC
CASSQTLAGSDEQFF
>TRBV20-1|TRBJ1-2|.|.
TGCAGTGCTAGTGAGAGGGAATCTCGTTCTTATGGCTACACCTTC
CSASERESRSYGYTF
>TRBV28|TRBJ2-7|TRBD1|.
TGTGCCAGCAGTCCTCCCGGGACAGCCTACGAGCAGTACTTC
CASSPPGTAYEQYF
>TRBV4-3|TRBJ2-2|.|.
TGCGCCAGCAGCCCGAGCCCCTGGGTCGACATGGGAGGAACCGGGGAGCTGTTTTTT
CASSPSPWVDMGGTGELFF
>TRBV10-3|TRBJ2-3|TRBD2|.
TGTGCCATCAGTGCGGGACTAGCGGGGGAGAGAGATACGCAGTATTTT
CAISAGLAGERDTQYF
>TRBV11-3|TRBJ2-1|TRBD2|.
TGTGCCAGCAGCTTTAGGGGTGGGGCGGGAGGAGACAATGAGCAGTTCTTC
CASSFRGGAGGDNEQFF
>TRBV6-5|TRBJ2-1|.|.
TGTGCCAGCAGTTACATTGCGTCCCCCTACAATGAGCAGTTCTTC
CASSYIASPYNEQFF
>TRBV4-1|TRBJ2-3|TRBD2|.
TGCGCCAGCAGCCCACCGGGACTACACACAGATACGCAGTATTTT
CASSPPGLHTDTQYF
>TRBV5-1|TRBJ2-1|TRBD1|.
TGCGCCAGCAGCTTGACAACGGGGACAGAACACAATGAGCAGTTCTTC
CASSLTTGTEHNEQFF
>TRBV15|TRBJ2-7|.|.
TGTGCCACCAGCAGTCCAGGGCAGGGAGGTAACGAGCAGTACTTC
CATSSPGQGGNEQYF
>TRBV18|TRBJ2-5|.|.
TGTGCCAGCTCACCACCGGCCCAAGAGACCCAGTACTTC
CASSPPAQETQYF
>TRBV15|TRBJ2-7|.|.
TGTGCCACCAGCAGAGACCCCTACTACGAGCAGTACTTC
CATSRDPYYEQYF
>TRBV19|TRBJ1-1|.|few
TGTGCCAGTAGTGCCTCGGGGGGGACTGAAGCTTTCTTT
CASSASGGTEAFF
>TRBV5-5|TRBJ1-6|.|.
TGTGCCAGCAGCTTGGCATCAGGGGACGTTTTGTCCCTCCACTTT
CASSLASGDVLSLHF
>TRBV5-6|TRBJ2-3|.|.
TGTGCCAGCACTCGCGATTGGGCGGGAAACACAGATACGCAGTATTTT
CASTRDWAGNTDTQYF
>TRBV28|TRBJ2-5|.|.
TGTGCCAGCAGTCCCCCTAGCGAGGGAGAGACCCAGTACTTC
CASSPPSEGETQYF
>TRBV5-1|TRBJ1-2|.|.
TGCGCCAGCAGCTTCGCCAGGGATGGCTACACCTTC
CASSFARDGYTF
>TRBV6-4|TRBJ2-7|.|.
TGTGCCAGCAGTAATTCTCAGGGGTACGAGCAGTACTTC
CASSNSQGYEQYF